The 17 T cell receptor beta chains presented below share a single source sample, sequenced in a study of cytomegalovirus exposure and HLA in healthy donors. It was with 60 Vbeta and 13 Jbeta primers that the PCR ran. Clones were read by immunoSEQ multiplex PCR, and TCRdb kept only the in-frame ones, dropping some. The sample records around 280,000 clones, 70% to 90% being singletons. Specimen: PBMCs. All receptors derive from a woman between 18 and 30 years old in good health and CMV-seronegative.

The chain links TRBV11-2 to TRBJ1-1; 11 bases agree with TRBD1. The J segment lost 5 bases and the V segment lost 5 bases, leaving 10 bases of the junction unmatched. Germline V lookup: CDR1 SGHAT, CDR2 FQNNGV. The CDR3 loop spans 16 amino acids. The CDR3, as DNA: TGTGCCAGCAGCCCGACCGGGACAGGGGGAAGAACTGAAGCTTTCTTT. It yields the protein CASSPTGTGGRTEAFF.

The chain couples TRBV9 to TRBJ2-2; TRBD2 matches at 13 bases. Looked up from germline, CDR1 is SGDLS and CDR2 is YYNGEE. The length of the CDR3 is 17 residues. The J segment lost 3 bases and the V segment lost 0 bases, leaving 2 bases of the junction unmatched. CDR3 sequence reads: CASSVGLAGGYTGELFF. CDR3 DNA: TGTGCCAGCAGCGTAGGACTAGCGGGGGGATACACCGGGGAGCTGTTTTTT.

This chain connects TRBV5-6 to TRBJ2-5, with TRBD1 matching over 9 bases. The V gene end was trimmed by 2 bases and the J gene end by 3 bases; junction bases not matched to a gene: 5. This CDR3 has 15 residues. Germline assignment: CDR1 SGHDT and CDR2 YYEEEE. CDR3 sequence: CASSFQWTGEETQYF. In DNA form, the CDR3 reads TGTGCCAGCAGCTTTCAATGGACAGGGGAAGAGACCCAGTACTTC.

The chain is built from TRBV9 and TRBJ2-7, with a tentative D call TRBD1 (7 bases). Germline CDR1 SGDLS, CDR2 YYNGEE. Trimming removed 1 base from V and 5 bases from J, with 19 bases in between. CDR3 length equals 16 residues. The CDR3 loop reads CASSVIPQGGSHEQYF. The CDR3 DNA sequence: TGTGCCAGCAGCGTAATCCCGCAGGGGGGTTCCCACGAGCAGTACTTC.

The chain joins TRBV28 to TRBJ2-3; maybe TRBD1 (5 bases). The V gene's germline CDR1 is MDHEN and CDR2 SYDVKM. CDR3 size: 16 residues. V was trimmed by 8 bases and J by 4 bases, leaving 22 bases between them. The CDR3 DNA sequence: TGTGCCAGCGCAGACGCCCCGCAGGGTTTCCCAGATACGCAGTATTTT. Its protein is CASADAPQGFPDTQYF.

This chain connects TRBV6-5 to TRBJ1-2, with no clear D. This CDR3 region has 14 residues. Germline V gives CDR1 MNHEY, CDR2 SVGAGI. V was clipped by 4 bases and J by 7 bases, with 16 bases between them. The CDR3 coding sequence is TGTGCCAGCAGTTGTCGGGGTGGGAGCTGTGGCTACACCTTC. This gives the protein CASSCRGGSCGYTF.

The chain links TRBV7-2 to TRBJ1-2; TRBD1 agrees at 8 bases. CDR1 is SGHTA, CDR2 FQGNSA, per germline. V was clipped by 5 bases and J by 4 bases; unmatched bases: 3. CDR3 length: 13 residues. The CDR3 DNA is TGTGCCAGCAGCGCGGACAGGGCCTATGGCTACACCTTC. It translates to CASSADRAYGYTF.

The V and J genes are TRBV7-2 and TRBJ2-7; TRBD1 matches at 8 bases. Trimming cost V 1 base and J 0 bases; bases outside gene matches: 2. Germline V gene data show CDR1 as SGHTA and CDR2 as FQGNSA. This CDR3 comprises 15 residues. DNA for the CDR3: TGTGCCAGCAGCTTAGTTGGGACAGGCTCCTACGAGCAGTACTTC. Protein sequence: CASSLVGTGSYEQYF.

V gene TRBV19 combines with J gene TRBJ1-2; 9 bases fit TRBD1. The length of the CDR3 is 13 residues. With V trimmed by 9 bases and J by 4 bases, 6 bases remained unmatched. From germline, CDR1 is LNHDA and CDR2 SQIVND (reference sequence). This CDR3 reads CASTDRGVYGYTF. The CDR3 DNA follows: TGTGCCAGCACAGACAGGGGGGTCTATGGCTACACCTTC.

This chain uses TRBV7-2 with TRBJ2-5; D is unresolved. Germline CDR1 is SGHTA and CDR2 is FQGNSA. Trimming took 3 bases from V and 1 from J, leaving 6 bases between them. The CDR3 is 13 amino acids. The CDR3 reads CASSFSGQETQYF. DNA for the CDR3: TGTGCCAGCAGCTTTAGTGGCCAAGAGACCCAGTACTTC.

The rearrangement uses TRBV13 and TRBJ2-5; 8 nucleotides agree with TRBD2. V trimming: 6 bases; J trimming: 2 bases; junction bases outside the gene matches: 14. Per the germline V gene, CDR1 is PRHDT and CDR2 is FYEKMQ (reference sequence). This CDR3 has 17 residues. The CDR3 sequence is CASSPDAGGPLQETQYF. Written as DNA, the CDR3 is TGTGCCAGCAGTCCGGATGCGGGGGGCCCCCTTCAAGAGACCCAGTACTTC.

V and J are TRBV7-6 and TRBJ2-1; the match to TRBD2 covers 11 bases. CDR3 size: 14 residues. The germline V gene encodes CDR1 SGHVS and CDR2 FNYEAQ. The V segment lost 3 bases and the J segment 6 bases; nucleotides outside the gene matches: 1. In DNA form, the CDR3 reads TGTGCCAGCAGCTTTAGCGGGGGGGCCAATGAGCAGTTCTTC. Translating it yields CASSFSGGANEQFF.

The rearrangement uses TRBV19 and TRBJ2-7; TRBD2 matches 8 bases. Germline CDR1 LNHDA, CDR2 SQIVND (reference sequence). The CDR3 contains 15 residues. V was pared by 6 bases and J by 0 bases, with 7 bases of the junction left unmatched. The CDR3 DNA reads as TGTGCCAGTAGGGGAGCGGGGGCCAGCTCCTACGAGCAGTACTTC. Translating it yields CASRGAGASSYEQYF.

V usage is TRBV5-6 and J usage is TRBJ2-1, with unresolved D. V shed 0 bases and J shed 6 bases, with 19 bases lying between them. CDR1 is SGHDT, CDR2 YYEEEE, per germline. The CDR3 spans 17 residues. CDR3: CASSLARSTELVNEQFF. CDR3 in DNA: TGTGCCAGCAGCTTGGCCAGGTCCACAGAATTAGTCAATGAGCAGTTCTTC.

The rearrangement joins TRBV29-1 to TRBJ2-7; 10 nucleotides agree with TRBD1. The junction had 6 bases not matched to a gene; V was cut back by 3 bases and J by 7 bases. CDR1 and CDR2 (germline): SQVTM, ANQGSEA. The CDR3 loop spans 13 amino acids. CDR3 sequence reads: CSVDADRGGEQYF. As DNA, the CDR3 is TGCAGCGTTGATGCGGACAGGGGGGGAGAGCAGTACTTC.

This clone was seen a single time. This chain uses TRBV19 with TRBJ2-5, with unresolved D. The CDR3 covers 11 residues. Trimming cost V 8 bases and J 4 bases, with 8 bases left between them. Germline V CDR1 and CDR2: LNHDA, SQIVND (reference sequence). For the CDR3, the DNA is TGTGCCAGTTCCCAACTAGAGACCCAGTACTTC. Translating gives CASSQLETQYF.

The chain has TRBV5-4 and TRBJ1-2; 7 bases line up with TRBD1. Trimming removed 4 bases from V and 4 bases from J; junction bases left unmatched: 7. The germline CDR1 and CDR2 sequences are SGHNT and YYREEE (reference sequence). This CDR3 region has 14 residues. The CDR3 coding sequence is TGTGCCAGCAGCGCGACAGGGACCTCCTATGGCTACACCTTC. Translated: CASSATGTSYGYTF.